This T cell receptor (beta chain) was obtained from a study of T cells after posttransplantation cyclophosphamide (dated by TCRdb to about 2016). The study in broad terms: Using TRB sequencing, the study followed how the T cell repertoire reconstituted after myeloablative bone marrow transplantation in which posttransplantation cyclophosphamide served as GVHD prophylaxis. Samples from about 32 PTCy-treated patients and under 20 related bone marrow donors of those patients were subjected to antigen receptor sequencing. Blood from all 30 or so PTCy patients who had 1-year posttransplant specimens underwent TRB sequencing. In 3 patients, up to roughly 3 additional blood samples taken between 2 and 5.2 years after transplant also underwent TRB sequencing, as did pretransplant blood from a handful of patients. Because TRA and TRB clonality were tightly correlated in several samples, subsequent TCR analyses were focused on TRB only. Public TRB sequences were searched against a database of over 3,500 sequences associated with responses to pathogens, tumor antigens, self-antigens and alloantigens.

Genomic DNA was used for TRB sequencing, which was performed with the immunoSEQ assay at survey resolution or with the hsTCRB kit. The published analysis was carried out like this. Initial read processing used immunoSEQ software, and repertoire analyses used the LymphoSeq R package. Clonality was computed as 1 minus normalized Shannon entropy, and a Gini coefficient was also calculated for each TRB dataset. Phenotypes of unsorted samples were inferred by mapping TRB sequences from sorted subsets of the recipient or donor onto the same recipient's unsorted samples. What TCRdb holds here is the immuneACCESS table cut down to in-frame rearrangements. Part of the clones is not present; checked against another copy, under half of the missing clones reflect an unresolved V gene, and the others are unexplained. That table furnishes V, J and clone size, whereas the DNA furnished D and trimming. For this sample there are 20,000 to 25,000 clones; around 87% appear just once. The ten largest make up 1.5% to 2% of the sample.

The CDR3 sequence holds 12 residues, the cysteine and phenylalanine included. Only the CDR3 region is kept as DNA, spanning 36 bases read in frame from base 1. V is reduced by 1 base and J by 8 bases, leaving a spacing of 8 bases between them. From a lookup of the germline V gene, CDR1 and CDR2 are SGHAT and FQNNGV. Overall results and qualifications from the work: Donor-recipient similarity was low at 1-2 months but increased during the first year, and donor CD8+ memory clones often dominated later blood repertoires. Across 45 or so patients, TRB clonality was highly associated with recipient CMV seropositivity and CMV reactivation, and PTCy diversity was similar to diversity in CNI/methotrexate controls. The TRB repertoires of T cells infiltrating skin or the GI tract showed only limited overlap with the TRB repertoires found in blood.

As for this clone: The target of this receptor is not known. No base-level quality is on record; no much larger clone is a single base apart.

The control cohort was ten or so patients given myeloablative marrow transplants with methotrexate plus a calcineurin inhibitor, sampled 1 year after transplant. Peripheral blood and bone marrow mononuclear cells were isolated by Ficoll-Hypaque density centrifugation and were cryopreserved. The material was PBMCs, obtained around 370 days after allogeneic stem cell transplant with calcineurin inhibitor and methotrexate. The sequence joins TRBV11-2 to TRBJ1-1; TRBD1 is a possible D gene, resting on 6 matching bases. This receptor was identified in a female patient under 45 who received an allogeneic stem cell transplant from an unrelated donor, was CMV-positive, and had acute and chronic GVHD. Some T cells present after a transplant may be cells of the graft donor. The CDR3 sequence is CASSLVDREAFF. The bases read TGTGCCAGCAGCTTAGTCGACAGGGAAGCTTTCTTT.